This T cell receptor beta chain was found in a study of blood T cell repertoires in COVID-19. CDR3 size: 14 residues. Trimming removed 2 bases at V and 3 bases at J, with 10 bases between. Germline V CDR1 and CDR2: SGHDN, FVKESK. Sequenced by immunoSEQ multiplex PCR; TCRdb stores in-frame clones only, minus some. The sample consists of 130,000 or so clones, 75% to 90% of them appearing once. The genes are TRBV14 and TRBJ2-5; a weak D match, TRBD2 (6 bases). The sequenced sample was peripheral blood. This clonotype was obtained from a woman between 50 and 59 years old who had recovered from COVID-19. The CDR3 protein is CASSQIAEEETQYF. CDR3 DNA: TGTGCCAGCAGCCAAATAGCGGAGGAAGAGACCCAGTACTTC.